Following are 20 T cell receptor beta chains from one sample sequenced in a study of blood T cell repertoires in COVID-19. Sequencing was performed with immunoSEQ multiplex PCR; in TCRdb, only in-frame clones are kept and a portion is missing. The sample yields tens of thousands of clones, approximately 83% seen once. The sequencing sample was made of peripheral blood. These receptors were obtained from a human donor in a cohort sampled during active COVID-19.

The chain is built from TRBV19 and TRBJ2-7; TRBD2 matches at 9 bases. Losses at the gene ends were 5 bases for V and 5 bases for J; bases not matched to a gene: 4. CDR1 LNHDA and CDR2 SQIVND come from the germline V gene (reference sequence). CDR3 length: 13 amino acids. CDR3: CASSPPSGNEQYF. The CDR3 nucleotides are TGTGCCAGTAGTCCGCCTAGCGGGAACGAGCAGTACTTC.

This clone has just one count. The chain has TRBV18 and TRBJ2-2; 9 bases align to TRBD1. This CDR3 spans 16 amino acids. The V gene's germline CDR1 is KGHSH and CDR2 LQKENI. With V trimmed by 3 bases and J by 5 bases, 7 bases remained unmatched. The CDR3 reads CASSPYGQGNTGELFF. The CDR3 DNA follows: TGTGCCAGCTCACCCTACGGACAGGGGAATACCGGGGAGCTGTTTTTT.

This clone came up a few times. The chain couples TRBV3-1 (or the pseudogene TRBV3-2) to TRBJ2-7, with 7 bases that match TRBD2. The germline V gene has CDR1 LGHDT and CDR2 YNNKEL (reference sequence). The CDR3 sequence is 16 residues long. V was pared by 3 bases and J by 1 base, with 9 bases of the junction left unmatched. This CDR3 is CASSQVFGRPSYEQYF. The CDR3 coding sequence is TGTGCCAGCAGCCAGGTGTTCGGGAGGCCGTCCTACGAGCAGTACTTC.

The rearrangement uses TRBV10-3 and TRBJ1-1; TRBD1 might be the D (6 bases). Germline assignment: CDR1 ENHRY and CDR2 SYGVKD. This CDR3 is 14 amino acids long. V lost 6 bases to trimming and J lost 0 bases, with 11 bases between them. CDR3: CAIRIGQLNTEAFF. In nucleotides, the CDR3 is TGTGCCATCAGGATAGGACAGTTGAACACTGAAGCTTTCTTT.

The rearrangement joins TRBV25-1 to TRBJ1-2, with a tentative D call TRBD1 (5 bases). V shed 6 bases and J shed 6 bases, with 11 bases lying between them. Per the germline V gene, CDR1 is MGHDK and CDR2 is SYGVNS. The CDR3 is 12 amino acids. The CDR3 loop reads CASREGADGYTF. For the CDR3, the DNA is TGTGCCAGCAGAGAAGGGGCGGATGGCTACACCTTC.

This sequence joins TRBV11-2 and TRBJ1-1; the match to TRBD1 covers 7 bases. CDR3 length: 12 amino acids. CDR1 and CDR2 from the germline V gene are SGHAT and FQNNGV. The ends lost 7 bases at V and 12 bases at J; junction bases unmatched: 11. CDR3: CASNRQGWMTFF. In DNA, the CDR3 is TGTGCCAGCAATCGACAGGGTTGGATGACTTTCTTT.

J is TRBJ1-4 and V is TRBV9; no clear D. The CDR3 sequence is 15 residues long. Trimming pared 0 bases from V and 4 bases from J, leaving 10 bases between. Germline V gives CDR1 SGDLS, CDR2 YYNGEE. CDR3 in DNA: TGTGCCAGCAGCGTAGGACAAGGCCGTAATGAAAAACTGTTTTTT. Amino acid sequence: CASSVGQGRNEKLFF.

V gene TRBV24-1 combines with J gene TRBJ2-7; D gene ambiguous. The germline V gene has CDR1 KGHDR and CDR2 SFDVKD. There are 12 residues in the CDR3. Trimming took 4 bases from V and 6 from J, leaving 9 bases between them. CDR3 in DNA: TGTGCCACCAGTGAAAGGAGAGGCGAGCAGTACTTC. Its protein product is CATSERRGEQYF.

This chain connects TRBV7-2 to TRBJ1-5; 8 bases line up with TRBD1. Germline V gene sequence: CDR1 SGHTA, CDR2 FQGNSA. J gave up 4 bases and V 1 base, and 6 bases lay outside the gene matches. The CDR3 totals 16 residues. CDR3 in DNA: TGTGCCAGCAGCTTAGGGCAGGGGGCCTTTAATCAGCCCCAGCATTTT. It yields the protein CASSLGQGAFNQPQHF.

V gene TRBV29-1 combines with J gene TRBJ1-4; D is perhaps TRBD1 (5 bases). This CDR3 region has 13 residues. Trimming pared 3 bases from V and 4 bases from J, leaving 9 bases between. Germline V CDR1 and CDR2: SQVTM, ANQGSEA. CDR3 DNA sequence: TGCAGCGTTGAGACAGCCCATAATGAAAAACTGTTTTTT. Translation gives CSVETAHNEKLFF.

J is TRBJ1-2 and V is TRBV7-2; no clear D gene. V was cut by 6 bases and J by 4 bases, with 9 bases left in between. The CDR3 totals 12 residues. Germline CDR1 and CDR2: SGHTA and FQGNSA. The CDR3, as DNA: TGTGCCAGCAGGCCTCAGGTCTATGGCTACACCTTC. The encoded protein is CASRPQVYGYTF. Together with reference TRBV7-2 and TRBJ1-2, the CDR3 gives the full variable domain: GAGVSQSPSNKVTEKGKDVELRCDPISGHTALYWYRQSLGQGLEFLIYFQGNSAPDKSGLPSDRFSAERTGGSVSTLTIQRTQQEDSAVYLCASRPQVYGYTFGSGTRLTVV.

The chain is built from TRBV7-8 and TRBJ2-7; D ambiguous. Trimming left V 5 bases short and J 2 bases short, with 16 bases between. From germline, CDR1 is SGHVS and CDR2 FQNEAQ. This CDR3 region has 15 residues. The CDR3 loop reads CASSPLVWSTYEQYF. The CDR3 DNA sequence: TGTGCCAGCAGCCCCTTGGTGTGGTCTACCTACGAGCAGTACTTC.

The table lists this clone with a few counts. The CDR3 DNA sequence: TGTGCCAGCAGCACGCCGTGGTCCGGACCCCTCCACTTT. Protein product: CASSTPWSGPLHF. The chain has TRBV11-1 and TRBJ1-6; D uncertain. CDR1 SGHAT and CDR2 FQDESV come from the germline V gene (reference sequence). This CDR3 is 13 amino acids long. V was pared by 5 bases and J by 12 bases, with 14 bases between. The full variable domain, rest sourced from reference TRBV11-1 and TRBJ1-6, is EAEVAQSPRYKITEKSQAVAFWCDPISGHATLYWYRQILGQGPELLVQFQDESVVDDSQLPKDRFSAERLKGVDSTLKIQPAELGDSAMYLCASSTPWSGPLHFGNGTRLTVT.

This clone occurred once. The V gene is TRBV27, the J gene TRBJ1-2; possibly TRBD1 for D (6 bases). This CDR3 comprises 16 residues. The germline CDR1 and CDR2 sequences are MNHEY and SMNVEV (reference sequence). Trimming stripped 4 bases from V and 7 bases from J, with 22 bases between. This CDR3 is CASSSTATGSWGGYTF. As DNA, the CDR3 is TGTGCCAGCAGTTCGACAGCCACAGGGTCCTGGGGTGGCTACACCTTC.

This chain connects TRBV2 to TRBJ2-1, with 11 bases aligning to TRBD2. CDR3 length: 16 amino acids. The junction had 11 bases not matched to a gene; V was cut back by 6 bases and J by 7 bases. Per the germline V gene, CDR1 is SNHLY and CDR2 is FYNNEI. The CDR3 DNA follows: TGTGCCAGCAGCTTTTTAGCGGGAGGGGTAATGAATGAGCAGTTCTTC. This encodes CASSFLAGGVMNEQFF.

The chain has TRBV28 and TRBJ2-7; 12 nucleotides line up with TRBD2. The CDR3 consists of 16 residues. J gave up 0 bases and V 5 bases, and 5 bases lay outside the gene matches. Germline V gene lookup returns CDR1 MDHEN and CDR2 SYDVKM. The CDR3 loop reads CASSPSGREGSYEQYF. DNA of the CDR3: TGTGCCAGCAGTCCTAGCGGGAGGGAGGGCTCCTACGAGCAGTACTTC.

The chain links TRBV4-3 to TRBJ1-4; D is unclear. From germline, CDR1 is LGHNA and CDR2 YSLEER. CDR3 length equals 13 residues. Trimming removed 2 bases from V and 8 bases from J, with 9 bases in between. The CDR3 coding sequence is TGCGCCAGCAGCCAACCCGGGAGCGAAAAACTGTTTTTT. Translation gives CASSQPGSEKLFF.

The CDR3 protein is CASRRRTGGQNTEAFF. CDR3 DNA: TGCGCCAGCAGGCGGCGGACAGGCGGTCAGAACACTGAAGCTTTCTTT. The rearrangement uses TRBV5-1 and TRBJ1-1, with 7 positions matching TRBD1. With V trimmed by 5 bases and J by 1 base, 11 bases remained unmatched. This CDR3 is 16 amino acids long. Germline V gene lookup returns CDR1 SGHRS and CDR2 YFSETQ.

V and J are TRBV7-3 and TRBJ2-6; D not certain. This CDR3 spans 13 amino acids. Germline assignment: CDR1 SGHTA and CDR2 FQGTGA. The germline V and J ends were trimmed by 4 bases and 4 bases, with 5 bases remaining between them. As DNA, the CDR3 is TGTGCCAGCAGCTATATGGGGGCCAACGTCCTGACTTTC. As protein: CASSYMGANVLTF.

The chain recombines TRBV6-5 with TRBJ1-4, with D unclear. Per the germline V gene, CDR1 is MNHEY and CDR2 is SVGAGI. The CDR3 extends over 13 amino acids. The V gene lost 6 bases and the J gene lost 1 base, with 6 bases spanning the gap. CDR3: CASSQITNEKLFF. CDR3 nucleotides: TGTGCCAGCAGCCAGATAACTAATGAAAAACTGTTTTTT.